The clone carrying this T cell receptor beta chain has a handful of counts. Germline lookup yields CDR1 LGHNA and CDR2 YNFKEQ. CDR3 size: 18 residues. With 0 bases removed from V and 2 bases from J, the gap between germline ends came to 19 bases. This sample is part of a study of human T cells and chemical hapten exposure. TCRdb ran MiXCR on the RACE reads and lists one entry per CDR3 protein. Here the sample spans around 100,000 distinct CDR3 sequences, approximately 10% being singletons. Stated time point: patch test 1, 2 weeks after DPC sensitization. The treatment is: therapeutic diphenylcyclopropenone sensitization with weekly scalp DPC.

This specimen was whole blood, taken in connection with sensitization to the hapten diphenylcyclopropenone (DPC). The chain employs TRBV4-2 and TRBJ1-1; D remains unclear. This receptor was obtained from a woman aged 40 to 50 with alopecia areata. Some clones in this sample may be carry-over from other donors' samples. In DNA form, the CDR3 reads TGTGCCAGCAGCCAAGATCGGAGGGTGGTTCGCCCAAACACTGAAGCTTTCTTT. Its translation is CASSQDRRVVRPNTEAFF.